The sequence of this TCR beta chain was determined in a study of blood T cell repertoires in COVID-19. Measured with immunoSEQ multiplex PCR; TCRdb has only the in-frame clones, and not every one. Of fewer than 60,000 clones listed, 86% are singletons. The CDR3 is made up of 14 amino acids. Germline-derived CDR1 and CDR2 are SGHAT and FQNNGV. Trimming took off 3 bases at V and 0 bases at J, with 6 bases between the two ends. What was sequenced was peripheral blood. This TCR was sampled from a human donor in a cohort sampled during active COVID-19. The V call is TRBV11-2, the J call TRBJ2-1, with D uncertain. CDR3 region: CASSFRGSYNEQFF. In DNA, the CDR3 is TGTGCCAGCAGCTTTCGCGGCTCCTACAATGAGCAGTTCTTC.